The rows below give T cell receptor beta chains drawn from one sample of a study of regulatory T cells in long-lasting Graves disease. TCRdb called the multiplex PCR reads again in MiXCR, with one record for every CDR3 protein. This sample has about 310,000 distinct CDR3 sequences, with approximately 20% found just once. Sequenced here: peripheral blood mononuclear cells (PBMCs), sampled at new diagnosis, from a patient treated with antithyroid drugs. The receptors here all came from a female donor with Graves disease. Both conserved end residues are part of each CDR3. Fields, in order: clone size, V gene, J gene, D gene, CDR3 DNA, CDR3 protein. D genes are given only for firm matches. Size is stated for part of the rows, as once, few or many counts, or as a class when the clone is expanded.

.	TRBV19	TRBJ1-5	.	TGTGCCAGTAGTATAGATGAAGGTAATCAGCCCCAGCATTTT	CASSIDEGNQPQHF
many	TRBV9	TRBJ2-1	TRBD2	TGTGCCAGCAGCGCCACTAGCGGGGAAGCCTACAATGAGCAGTTCTTC	CASSATSGEAYNEQFF
few	TRBV10-2	TRBJ2-7	TRBD2	TGCGCCAGCTGGGCTAGCGGGAGTTACGAGCAGTACTTC	CASWASGSYEQYF
many	TRBV7-8	TRBJ2-2	.	TGTGCCAGCAGCTTAGGATCTGTGACTTCCACCGGGGAGCTGTTTTTT	CASSLGSVTSTGELFF
many	TRBV2	TRBJ1-3	.	TGTGCCAGCAGTACGGTAGGGAGCTCTGGAAACACCATATATTTT	CASSTVGSSGNTIYF
many	TRBV2	TRBJ2-7	TRBD2	TGTGCCAGCAGAGTTCTAGCGGTGGGGGAGCAGTACTTC	CASRVLAVGEQYF
many	TRBV6-1	TRBJ1-5	TRBD1	TGTGCCACCTATGGACAGGGGAATCAGCCCCAGCATTTT	CATYGQGNQPQHF
many	TRBV12-5	TRBJ2-2	TRBD2	TGTGCTAGTGGTCCCTGGGGACTAGCGGTTACCGGGGAGCTGTTTTTT	CASGPWGLAVTGELFF
many	TRBV5-1	TRBJ2-2	.	TGTGCCAGCAGTGGCACCGGGGAGCTGTTTTTT	CASSGTGELFF
many	TRBV2	TRBJ2-2	TRBD1	TGTGCCAGCGACAGGGGGTACACCGGGGAGCTGTTTTTT	CASDRGYTGELFF
many	TRBV12-3/TRBV12-4	TRBJ2-1	.	TGTGCCAGCAGTCGCACTTCGGGACCCTACTACAATGAGCAGTTCTTC	CASSRTSGPYYNEQFF
.	TRBV6-2/TRBV6-3	TRBJ2-7	TRBD2	TGTGCCAGCAGTTTTCAAATTAGCGGGAACTCCTACGAGCAGTACTTC	CASSFQISGNSYEQYF
few	TRBV6-2/TRBV6-3	TRBJ1-5	.	TGTGCCAGCAACGACAATGGTATGAGGGGTAATCAGCCCCAGCATTTT	CASNDNGMRGNQPQHF
many	TRBV11-2	TRBJ2-7	.	TGTGCCAGCAGCTTAGTAATAGCGAGAGGGCCCTACGAGCAGTACTTC	CASSLVIARGPYEQYF
many	TRBV6-1	TRBJ2-5	TRBD2	TGTGCCAGCAGTATGGGAGGGGTACAAGAGACCCAGTACTTC	CASSMGGVQETQYF
few	TRBV2	TRBJ2-2	TRBD2	TGTGCCAGCAGTGGGTCCAGCGGGGACGTCGGGGAGCTGTTTTTT	CASSGSSGDVGELFF
few	TRBV20-1	TRBJ1-1	.	TGCAGTGCCAAAGGGGCAGGGCCGAACACTGAAGCTTTCTTT	CSAKGAGPNTEAFF
.	TRBV3-1	TRBJ2-7	.	TGTGCCAGCAGCCAAGTGGTAGGATACGAGCAGTACTTC	CASSQVVGYEQYF
many	TRBV7-2	TRBJ1-1	.	TGTGCCAGCAGCTTGTTAAACCAACAAGCTTTCTTT	CASSLLNQQAFF
many	TRBV2	TRBJ2-1	TRBD2	TGTGCCAGCAGTGGCAAACGGACTAGTTTTTGGCAGTTCTTC	CASSGKRTSFWQFF
many	TRBV27	TRBJ2-1	.	TGTGCCAGCAGTTTTGCCGGGGGCGCCTACAATGAGCAGTTCTTC	CASSFAGGAYNEQFF
many	TRBV12-3/TRBV12-4	TRBJ2-4	.	TGTGCCAGCAGTTTAGCTCCCGCCAAAAACATTCAGTACTTC	CASSLAPAKNIQYF
many	TRBV2	TRBJ2-1	.	TGTGCCAGAGAGGCCCCACGTTGGGGGAACAATGAGCAGTTCTTC	CAREAPRWGNNEQFF
many	TRBV12-3/TRBV12-4	TRBJ2-1	.	TGTGCCAGCAGTCCTAGCAGCCATGAGCAGTTCTTC	CASSPSSHEQFF
many	TRBV28	TRBJ2-3	.	TGTGCCAGCAGTCCGCTTTCAGATACGCAGTATTTT	CASSPLSDTQYF
many	TRBV30	TRBJ2-1	TRBD2	TGTGCCTACAATCGACCTGCGGGCGGGAGAGTGGAGCAGTTCTTC	CAYNRPAGGRVEQFF
many	TRBV9	TRBJ2-1	TRBD2	TGTGCCAGCAACGGACTAGCGGGAGCTCTTGGCGATGAGCAGTTCTTC	CASNGLAGALGDEQFF
many	TRBV11-2	TRBJ1-2	TRBD1	TGTGCCAGCAGCTCCATTCCGCGACAGGGACAGGGTAACGGCTACACCTTC	CASSSIPRQGQGNGYTF
many	TRBV2	TRBJ2-3	TRBD2	TGTGCCAGCAGGCCCCGGACTAGCGGAACAGATACGCAGTATTTT	CASRPRTSGTDTQYF
many	TRBV6-5	TRBJ2-5	TRBD2	TGTGCCAGCAGTTACGTTGGAACTAGCGGGACGGAGACCCAGTACTTC	CASSYVGTSGTETQYF
many	TRBV7-9	TRBJ1-1	.	TGTGCCAGCAACCCCAAGACTGAAGCTTTCTTT	CASNPKTEAFF